The T cell receptor beta chain under discussion was sequenced for a study of cytomegalovirus exposure and HLA in healthy donors. The length of the CDR3 is 13 residues. Per the germline V gene, CDR1 is KGHSH and CDR2 is LQKENI. Trimming removed 6 bases at V and 6 bases at J, with 14 bases between. Whole-study findings and limits: Of the V segments, some could not be distinguished, including TRBV6-2 and TRBV6-3, and were excluded. An analysis done earlier found most TCR beta V segments productive about 87% or about 30% of the time.

It was with 60 Vbeta and 13 Jbeta primers that the PCR ran. The protocol was immunoSEQ multiplex PCR, while the TCRdb copy is restricted to in-frame clones and leaves out a portion. The data contain 100,000 to 150,000 clones, roughly three quarters of them singletons. About this clone itself: The antigen is unknown.

The chain carries TRBV18 and TRBJ1-2; D is possibly TRBD1 (5 bases). The receptor was isolated from a woman aged 40 to 49 in good health and CMV-seronegative. Sequenced material: PBMCs. As DNA, the CDR3 is TGTGCCAGCTCCCCGGTCACAGGCGATGGCTACACCTTC. Translation gives CASSPVTGDGYTF. The full variable domain, completed using reference TRBV18 and TRBJ1-2, is NAGVMQNPRHLVRRRGQEARLRCSPMKGHSHVYWYRQLPEEGLKFMVYLQKENIIDESGMPKERFSAEFPKEGPSILRIQQVVRGDSAAYFCASSPVTGDGYTFGSGTRLTVV.